This entry describes one T cell receptor (beta chain). TCRdb analysed the 5' RACE reads with MiXCR anew, one entry per CDR3 protein. The table lists 400,000 to 550,000 distinct CDR3 sequences, approximately 23% of them singletons. This record belongs to a study of T-cell memory formation after mild COVID-19. The wider study: Among the donors, TCR clusters were largely specific to each donor.

The V end lost 4 bases, the J end lost 0 bases, and 7 bases lay between the germline ends. The CDR3 covers 13 residues. Germline CDR1 is MGHRA and CDR2 is YSYEKL. The source material was PBMCs or a T cell subset sorted from them (not recorded which). The sequence came from an adult woman who had mild COVID-19 (a few samples of this study predate the infection). Cell type and time point are not known. The V and J genes are TRBV4-1 and TRBJ2-7, with D unclear. CDR3 coding DNA: TGCGCCAGCAGCCCGCATTACTCCTACGAGCAGTACTTC. Translating it yields CASSPHYSYEQYF.